Here is one T cell receptor beta chain with its context. Antigen specificity is unknown. Specimens obtained from alopecia areata patients comprised lesional scalp punch biopsies and peripheral blood. These data belong to a study of CD8+ T cells in alopecia areata. Study context: Treated patients received oral tofacitinib, 5 to 10 mg twice daily. Study-level results: With patients, TCR sharing proved less clear than in mice, a difference possibly related to HLA. There were also resident alphabeta T cells of normal skin sequenced in scalp samples. More clonal than normal scalp was lesional scalp, particularly alopecia totalis/universalis.

Extracted from the samples, RNA was reverse transcribed into cDNA to serve as the sequencing template. Clones were sequenced by immunoSEQ multiplex PCR, and TCRdb holds only the in-frame ones, with some missing. The data contain about 15,000 clones, roughly three fifths of them singletons. This CDR3 has 14 amino acids. The V end was cut by 2 bases, the J end by 4 bases, with 9 bases between. CDR1 is MNHEY, CDR2 SVGAGI, per germline. The V call is TRBV6-5, the J call TRBJ1-5; D ambiguous. The sample taken for sequencing was skin. This receptor was obtained from a human donor with alopecia areata. The CDR3 loop reads CASSYAEINQPQHF. In nucleotides, the CDR3 is TGTGCCAGCAGTTACGCAGAGATTAATCAGCCCCAGCATTTT.